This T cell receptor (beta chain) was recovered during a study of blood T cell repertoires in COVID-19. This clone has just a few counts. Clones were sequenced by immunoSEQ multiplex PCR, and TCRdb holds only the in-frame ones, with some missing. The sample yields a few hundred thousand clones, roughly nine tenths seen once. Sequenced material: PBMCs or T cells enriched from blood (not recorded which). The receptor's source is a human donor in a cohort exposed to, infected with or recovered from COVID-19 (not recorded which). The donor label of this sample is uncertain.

The CDR3 DNA reads TGTGCCAGCAGCGTAGCGTGGGCACCAGTCTACGAGCAGTACTTC. Protein: CASSVAWAPVYEQYF. The chain couples TRBV9 to TRBJ2-7; no clear D. V was shortened by 0 bases and J by 3 bases, with 13 bases between the two germline ends. CDR3 length: 15 residues. CDR1 is SGDLS and CDR2 is YYNGEE in the germline V gene.